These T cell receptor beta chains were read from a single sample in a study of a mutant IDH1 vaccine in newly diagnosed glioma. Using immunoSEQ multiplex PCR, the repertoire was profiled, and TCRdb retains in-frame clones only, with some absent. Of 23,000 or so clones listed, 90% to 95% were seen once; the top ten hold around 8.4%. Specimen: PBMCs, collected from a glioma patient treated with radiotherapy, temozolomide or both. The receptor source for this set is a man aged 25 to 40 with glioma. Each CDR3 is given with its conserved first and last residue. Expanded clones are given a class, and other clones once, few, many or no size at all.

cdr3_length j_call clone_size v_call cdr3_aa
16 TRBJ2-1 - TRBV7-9 CASSPRTGLSYNEQFF
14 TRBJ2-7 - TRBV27 CASSRRDKDNEQYF
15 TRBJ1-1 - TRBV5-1 CASSSGQGALTEAFF
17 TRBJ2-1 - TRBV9 CASSVAPTSGFYNEQFF
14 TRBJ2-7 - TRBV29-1 CSVTGTGGTYEQYF
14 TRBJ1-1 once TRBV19 CASSIVSANTEAFF
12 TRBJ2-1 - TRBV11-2 CAVQTTSIEQFF
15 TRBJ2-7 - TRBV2 CASTGRTLSSYEQYF
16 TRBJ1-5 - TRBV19 CASSIWDIDSNQPQHF
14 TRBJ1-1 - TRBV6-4 CASSVEPSNTEAFF
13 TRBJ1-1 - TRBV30 CAWSRMDATEAFF
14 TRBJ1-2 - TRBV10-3 CAISEQGSNYGYTF
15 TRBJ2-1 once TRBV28 CASRLGGVWSDEQFF
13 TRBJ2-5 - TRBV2 CASGRAQQETQYF
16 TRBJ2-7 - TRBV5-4 CASSEGRRLRTGEQYF
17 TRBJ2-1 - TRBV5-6 CASSSSGTRSFYNEQFF
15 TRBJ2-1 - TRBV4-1 CASSPLDRDYNEQFF
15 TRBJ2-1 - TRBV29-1 CSVVGLESSYNEQFF
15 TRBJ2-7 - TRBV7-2 CASSLVAVTAGEQYF
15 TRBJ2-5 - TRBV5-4 CASSLQAGGRETQYF
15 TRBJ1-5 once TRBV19 CASSAPGQGVRPQHF
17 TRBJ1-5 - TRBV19 CASSIVAHHISNQPQHF
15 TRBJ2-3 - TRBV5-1 CASSEGVRGTDTQYF
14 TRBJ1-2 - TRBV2 CASSLDRGDYGYTF
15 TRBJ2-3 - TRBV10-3 CAISDGTGSADTQYF
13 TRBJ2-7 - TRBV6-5 CASSYSQGYEQYF
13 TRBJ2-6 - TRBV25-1 CASRRSGANVLTF
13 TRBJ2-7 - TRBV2 CATNPGERDEQYF
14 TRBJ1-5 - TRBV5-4 CASSTQGAGQPQHF
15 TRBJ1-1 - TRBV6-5 CASSHPASMNTEAFF
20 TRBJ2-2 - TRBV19 CASSIGPTSGRRVITGELFF
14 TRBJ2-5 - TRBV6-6 CASSLLPPQETQYF
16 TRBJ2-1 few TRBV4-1 CASSFSGLRSYNEQFF
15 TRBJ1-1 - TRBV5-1 CASSWGHGGNTEAFF
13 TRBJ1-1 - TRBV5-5 CASSQTIGTEAFF
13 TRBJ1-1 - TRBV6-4 CASSEIPNTEAFF
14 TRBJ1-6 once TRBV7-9 CASSSAVYNSPLHF
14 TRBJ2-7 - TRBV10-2 CASSGTSGPYEQYF
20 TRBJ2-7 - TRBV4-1 CASSQESLAGASGRSYEQYF
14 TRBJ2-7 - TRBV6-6 CASSLTEGSYEQYF
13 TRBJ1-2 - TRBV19 CASSPEANYGYTF
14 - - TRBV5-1 CASSLEGTGDEQYF
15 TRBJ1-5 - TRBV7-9 CASSLSRSSNQPQHF
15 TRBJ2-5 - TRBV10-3 CAIRAGLLERETQYF
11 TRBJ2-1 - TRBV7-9 CASSWGGEQFF
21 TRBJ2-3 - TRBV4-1 CASSQEGRGASGGPRGDTQYF
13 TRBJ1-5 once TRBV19 CASSGTGGQPQHF
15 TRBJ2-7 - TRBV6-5 CASSLDWGGKYEQYF
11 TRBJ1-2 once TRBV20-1 CSANRASGYTF
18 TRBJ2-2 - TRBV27 CASSLSPGLAGVSGELFF
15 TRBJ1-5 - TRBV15 CATSRDEIGPQPQHF
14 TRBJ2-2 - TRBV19 CASSIKGIGGELFF
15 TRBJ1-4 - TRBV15 CATSRETGSNEKLFF
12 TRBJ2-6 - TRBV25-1 CASSTQGRYLTF
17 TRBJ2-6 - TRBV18 CASSQQGPMGGANVLTF
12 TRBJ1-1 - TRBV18 CASSSQGTEAFF
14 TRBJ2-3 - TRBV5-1 CASSLGQSADTQYF